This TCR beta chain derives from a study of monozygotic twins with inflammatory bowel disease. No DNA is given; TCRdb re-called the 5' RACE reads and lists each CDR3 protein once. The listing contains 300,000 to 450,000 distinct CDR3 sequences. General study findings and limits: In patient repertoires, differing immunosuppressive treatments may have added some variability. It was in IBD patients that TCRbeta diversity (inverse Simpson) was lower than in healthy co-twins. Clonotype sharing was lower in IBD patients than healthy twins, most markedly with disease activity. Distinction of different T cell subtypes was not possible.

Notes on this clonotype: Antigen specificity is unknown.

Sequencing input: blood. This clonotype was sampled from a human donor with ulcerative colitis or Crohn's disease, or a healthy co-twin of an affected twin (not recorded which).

CDR3 region: CASSQEVAGPGPDTQYF. The rearrangement joins TRBV4-3 to TRBJ2-3; checking the TCRdb D call of TRBD2 is not possible without DNA. This CDR3 has 17 amino acids. The V gene's germline CDR1 is LGHNA and CDR2 YSLEER.